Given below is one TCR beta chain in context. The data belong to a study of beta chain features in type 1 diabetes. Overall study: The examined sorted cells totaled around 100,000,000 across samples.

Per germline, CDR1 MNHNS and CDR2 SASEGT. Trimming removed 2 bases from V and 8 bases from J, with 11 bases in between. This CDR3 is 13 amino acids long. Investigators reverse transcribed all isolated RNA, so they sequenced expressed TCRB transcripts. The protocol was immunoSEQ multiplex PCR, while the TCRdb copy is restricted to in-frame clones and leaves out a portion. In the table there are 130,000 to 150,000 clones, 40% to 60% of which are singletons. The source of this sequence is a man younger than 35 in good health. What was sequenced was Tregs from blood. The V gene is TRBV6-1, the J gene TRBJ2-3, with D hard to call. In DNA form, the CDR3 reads TGTGCCAGCAGTGAATCGCCGACTGGTACGCAGTATTTT. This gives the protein CASSESPTGTQYF.